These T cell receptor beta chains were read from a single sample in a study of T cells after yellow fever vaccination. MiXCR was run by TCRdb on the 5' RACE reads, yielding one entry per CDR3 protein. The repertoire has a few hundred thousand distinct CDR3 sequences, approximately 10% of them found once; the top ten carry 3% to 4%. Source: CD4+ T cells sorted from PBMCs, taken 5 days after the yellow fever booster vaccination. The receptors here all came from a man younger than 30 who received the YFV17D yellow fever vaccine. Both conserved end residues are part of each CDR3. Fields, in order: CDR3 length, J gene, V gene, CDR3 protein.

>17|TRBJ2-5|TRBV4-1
CASSRTPSGGDEETQYF
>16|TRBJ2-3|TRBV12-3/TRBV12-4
CASSSRNPPLTDTQYF
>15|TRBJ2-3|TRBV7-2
CASSSQTSRTDTQYF
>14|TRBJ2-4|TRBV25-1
CASSPRQGRNIQYF
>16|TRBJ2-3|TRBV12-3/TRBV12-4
CASSRPGGTGPDTQYF
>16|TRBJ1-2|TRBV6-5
CASSYSSGTGPLGYTF
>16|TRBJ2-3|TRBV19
CASSPGGAGLADTQYF
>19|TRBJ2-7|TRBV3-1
CASSQERGYSGTALYEQYF
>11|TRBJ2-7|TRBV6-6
CASRSPGEQYF
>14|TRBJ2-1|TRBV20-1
CSANGPGLYNEQFF
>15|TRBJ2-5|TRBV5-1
CASSTGTSGQETQYF
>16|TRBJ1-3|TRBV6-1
CASSEGQPASRNTIYF
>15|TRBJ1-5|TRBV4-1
CASSQHLGGAQPQHF
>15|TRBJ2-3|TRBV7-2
CASSFSGGGADTQYF